The rows below give T cell receptor beta chains drawn from one sample of a study of T cell changes during pregnancy in multiple sclerosis. Using immunoSEQ multiplex PCR, the repertoire was profiled, and TCRdb retains in-frame clones only, with some absent. The sample lists over 35,000 clones, 94% occurring once. Sequenced material: CD4+ T cells from peripheral blood mononuclear cells, taken in the second trimester of pregnancy. These receptors originate from a female donor with multiple sclerosis, enrolled in a pregnancy study. CDR3s include the opening cysteine and the closing phenylalanine or tryptophan. The D gene is left open where the match is weak. A row's size may be missing; if present it is once, few, many or a size class.

TRBJ1-1,NA,once,TRBV7-9,TGTGCCAGCAGCTTTCGGAGTGTCCCTGAAGCTTTCTTT,CASSFRSVPEAFF
TRBJ2-7,NA,NA,TRBV6-1,TGTGCCAGCAGTGAATGGAGACAGGCAACTTACGAGCAGTACTTC,CASSEWRQATYEQYF
TRBJ2-5,NA,NA,TRBV10-3,TGTGCCATCAGTGAGCAGCAAGAGACCCAGTACTTC,CAISEQQETQYF
TRBJ2-1,TRBD1,once,TRBV6-5,TGTGCCAGCAGTTACGACAGGGTCTACAATGAGCAGTTCTTC,CASSYDRVYNEQFF
TRBJ1-2,TRBD1,NA,TRBV2,TGTGCCAGCAGCGGGGGTCGGACAGGCGTTTGGAAGTATGGCTACACCTTC,CASSGGRTGVWKYGYTF
TRBJ2-7,NA,NA,TRBV18,TGTGCCAGCTCACCTAATCAGGGGGGCTACGAGCAGTACTTC,CASSPNQGGYEQYF
TRBJ2-2,TRBD1,NA,TRBV5-1,TGCGCCAGCAGCCTACAGGGACAGGGGGTTGTCTCGGGGGAGCTGTTTTTT,CASSLQGQGVVSGELFF
TRBJ2-5,TRBD2,NA,TRBV7-9,TGTGCCAGCAGCTTAGGGGCTAGCGGGAGACGTGGACAAGAGACCCAGTACTTC,CASSLGASGRRGQETQYF
TRBJ2-1,NA,few,TRBV9,TGTGCCAGCAGCCCACAGTACAGGGTCAGCTCCTACAATGAGCAGTTCTTC,CASSPQYRVSSYNEQFF
TRBJ2-2,TRBD2,few,TRBV5-1,TGCGCCAGCAGGGGACTCGCGGGGGACCCAACCGGGGAGCTGTTTTTT,CASRGLAGDPTGELFF
TRBJ1-1,NA,NA,TRBV4-1,TGCGCCAGCAGCCGGGGAGGGAGTTTTAACACTGAAGCTTTCTTT,CASSRGGSFNTEAFF
TRBJ2-4,NA,once,TRBV4-1,TGCGCCAGCACCCAAATCGGGGAAAACATTCAGTACTTC,CASTQIGENIQYF
TRBJ1-2,TRBD1,NA,TRBV19,TGTGCCAGTAGTGGGACAGGGGACTATGGCTACACCTTC,CASSGTGDYGYTF
TRBJ2-5,NA,NA,TRBV15,TGTGCCACCAGCAGAGAACAGGTAGCCTTACAAGAGACCCAGTACTTC,CATSREQVALQETQYF
TRBJ2-1,TRBD2,once,TRBV5-1,TGCGCCAGCAGCTCCTCCACCGGGACTAGCGCTTACAATGAGCAGTTCTTC,CASSSSTGTSAYNEQFF
TRBJ2-4,NA,NA,TRBV11-2,TGTGCCAGCAGCCCCCTAAACATTCAGTACTTC,CASSPLNIQYF
TRBJ2-5,TRBD2,NA,TRBV6-6,TGTGCCAGCAGTTACTCGGGACTAACCCAAGAGACCCAGTACTTC,CASSYSGLTQETQYF
TRBJ2-7,NA,NA,TRBV6-5,TGTGCCAGCAGTTACTCGAGGGACTCCGCCTACGAGCAGTACTTC,CASSYSRDSAYEQYF
TRBJ1-5,TRBD1,NA,TRBV28,TGTGCCAGCAGCAAGGGGGCAGCATCGAATCAGCCCCAGCATTTT,CASSKGAASNQPQHF
TRBJ1-6,NA,NA,TRBV7-2,TGTGCCAGCAGCCCGGGCGGGGTCGAGGTTACCTTGTCCCTCCACTTT,CASSPGGVEVTLSLHF
TRBJ2-7,TRBD2,NA,TRBV11-2,TGTGCCAGCAGCCTGTCTAGCGGGAGGGCCGTGTACGAGCAGTACTTC,CASSLSSGRAVYEQYF
TRBJ2-3,NA,NA,TRBV27,TGTGCCAGCAGTTTACATCGCGGAGGCAGCACAGATACGCAGTATTTT,CASSLHRGGSTDTQYF
TRBJ2-1,TRBD2,NA,TRBV28,TGTGCCAGCAGCCCTCCGCTAGCGGGGTACAATGAGCAGTTCTTC,CASSPPLAGYNEQFF
TRBJ2-3,NA,NA,TRBV14,TGTGCCAGCAGCCAAGCGATCAGGGTTCTACGCACAGATACGCAGTATTTT,CASSQAIRVLRTDTQYF
TRBJ2-7,TRBD2,NA,TRBV6-5,TGTGCCAGCCGTCGGCCGGGACTAGCTCCCGAGATGGAGTACTTC,CASRRPGLAPEMEYF
TRBJ1-1,NA,NA,TRBV4-1,TGCGCCAGCAGCCAAGAAGGGGGGGGGCTGGGTGAAGCTTTCTTT,CASSQEGGGLGEAFF
TRBJ2-3,NA,NA,TRBV29-1,TGCAGCGTTGAGAATCAGACTCTCAGCACAGATACGCAGTATTTT,CSVENQTLSTDTQYF
TRBJ1-5,TRBD1,NA,TRBV5-1,TGCGCCAGCAGCTCGACAGGGGGCAATCAGCCCCAGCATTTT,CASSSTGGNQPQHF
TRBJ1-1,TRBD1,NA,TRBV5-5,TGTGCCAGCAGCTTGGGGGACAGGGTGGTGAACACTGAAGCTTTCTTT,CASSLGDRVVNTEAFF
TRBJ2-2,NA,NA,TRBV14,TGTGCCAGCAGCCCCCCAGGGGCGAACACCGGGGAGCTGTTTTTT,CASSPPGANTGELFF
TRBJ2-3,NA,NA,TRBV19,TGTGCCAGTAGTTCCCGGACTATACCGCCCCCAGATACGCAGTATTTT,CASSSRTIPPPDTQYF
TRBJ2-2,TRBD1,NA,TRBV11-2,TGTGCCAGCAGCTGGACAGGGAACACCGGGGAGCTGTTTTTT,CASSWTGNTGELFF
TRBJ1-5,TRBD1,NA,TRBV6-1,TGTGCCAGCAGCTTAGACAGGGGAAATCAGCCCCAGCATTTT,CASSLDRGNQPQHF
TRBJ2-4,NA,once,TRBV7-8,TGTGCCAGCAGCTTAGGTGGGGCAGGGCTCGCAACCAAAAACATTCAGTACTTC,CASSLGGAGLATKNIQYF
TRBJ2-7,TRBD1,once,TRBV19,TGTGCCAGTAAACCGGGACAGGGTTTCTACGAGCAGTACTTC,CASKPGQGFYEQYF